This T cell receptor beta chain was sequenced in a study of blood T cell repertoires in COVID-19. Categorization into cohorts depended on clinical history that participants reported. As processed by the authors: Amplified reference gene primers provided the basis for estimating nucleated cell counts. Libraries were prepared by immunoSEQ multiplex PCR; TCRdb keeps only in-frame clonotypes and omits some of them. The V and J calls and clone size were taken over from that table, and D and trimming were inferred from the DNA. The sample records around 200,000 clones, more than 80% being singletons. The clonotype comes from a man aged 25 to 40 who had recovered from COVID-19. The sequencing sample was made of PBMCs or T cells enriched from blood (not recorded which).

The CDR3 DNA is TGTGCCAGTAGCACTGGGGTAAACGGGGGTGAAAAACTGTTTTTT. Translated, it gives CASSTGVNGGEKLFF. V usage is TRBV19 and J usage is TRBJ1-4; a possible D gene is TRBD1 (5 bases). Germline V gene data show CDR1 as LNHDA and CDR2 as SQIVND (reference sequence). The CDR3 contains 15 residues. The V and J ends lost 6 bases and 7 bases respectively, with 18 bases between them.